This T cell receptor (beta chain) emerged from a study of CD8+ T cells in alopecia areata (dated by TCRdb to the late 2010s). Background for the entire study: The treated patients, all with moderate-to-severe alopecia areata, were enrolled in an open-label pilot trial of oral tofacitinib given at 5 to 10 mg twice daily. Tofacitinib was administered for 6 to 18 months, and 6 months of follow-up off drug were then conducted to assess delayed response and recurrence. In both human patients and the C3H/HeJ mouse model, the study applied high-throughput TCRbeta sequencing to look at T cell clonal expansion in alopecia areata. Human TCRbeta sequencing covered scalp tissue and sorted CD4+ and CD8+ peripheral blood T cells from patchy and totalis/universalis alopecia areata patients and healthy controls. Biopsies were taken from tofacitinib-treated patients at baseline and again at 4 and 24 weeks into treatment, and several of those patients also had a later scalp biopsy. Scalp clonality was compared among normal scalp (n=4), patchy alopecia areata scalp (n=8), and alopecia totalis/universalis scalp (n=8). The RNA source kit depended on sample type: the PAXgene miRNA kit for fixed scalp, the miRNeasy kit for PBMCs, and the RNeasy kit for mouse skin. TCRbeta CDR3 regions were amplified by immunoSEQ multiplex PCR using 35 Vbeta forward and 13 Jbeta reverse primers.

The study at large found these results: Resident alphabeta T cells in normal human skin are also sequenced, complicating scalp TCR repertoire analysis, unlike mouse skin dominated by gammadelta T cells. Shared TCR sequences between patients were less evident than in mice, which may be partly attributable to HLA diversity in the patient population. Compared with normal scalp, lesional scalp, particularly in alopecia totalis/universalis, had higher clonality and more expanded CD8+ clones, which suggests antigenic drive.

What this sample's time point label stands for: baseline before oral tofacitinib. Lesional scalp punch biopsies and peripheral blood were collected from alopecia areata patients. PBMCs were isolated by density centrifugation and stained for CD3, CD4 and CD8, after which CD4+ and CD8+ T cells were sorted on a FACSAria. A remark on this clone: What antigen it recognizes has not been identified. The record has no base qualities; no much larger clone is one base away.

The CDR3, cysteine through phenylalanine, is 14 amino acids long. The kept DNA is CDR3 alone, 42 bases in frame from the first base. CDR1 is given as SGHRS and CDR2 as YFSETQ, both from the germline V gene. The V and J ends are trimmed by 2 bases and 3 bases, leaving 12 bases between them. Libraries were prepared through the immunoSEQ multiplex PCR assay. For TCR sequencing, RNA was extracted from every sample and reverse transcribed into cDNA to serve as template. SuperScript III was used to make first-strand cDNA, primed with a 2:1 mix of oligo-dT and random hexamers. A synthetic immune receptor repertoire was used to gauge amplification bias, and whatever bias remained was removed computationally. Per the authors' processing: Raw reads were preprocessed to remove errors, and CDR3 was defined by IMGT conventions from the conserved cysteine to phenylalanine. Clonality was computed by normalizing Shannon entropy by log2 of the number of productive unique TCRs and subtracting the result from 1. CD4 or CD8 identity of scalp clones was inferred by cross-referencing scalp TCRbeta sequences with sorted blood CD4 and CD8 repertoires. TCRdb limited this immuneACCESS table to in-frame rearrangements with V and J called. A share of clones is missing; checked studies link under half to unresolved V genes, and the rest is unexplained. That table gives V, J and clone size, and the DNA gave D and trimming. The sample contains approximately 150,000 clones, more than 75% of them found a single time. In total, the top ten clones hold roughly 15% of the sample.

The material sequenced was CD8+ T cells sorted from blood, taken at week 0. The rearranged segments are TRBV5-1 and TRBJ2-7; D gene: possibly TRBD2, on 5 matching bases. This TCR derives from a human donor with alopecia areata. The DNA is as follows: TGCGCCAGCAGCTTTGTGGACTCTGACTACGAGCAGTACTTC. Translated, it reads CASSFVDSDYEQYF.